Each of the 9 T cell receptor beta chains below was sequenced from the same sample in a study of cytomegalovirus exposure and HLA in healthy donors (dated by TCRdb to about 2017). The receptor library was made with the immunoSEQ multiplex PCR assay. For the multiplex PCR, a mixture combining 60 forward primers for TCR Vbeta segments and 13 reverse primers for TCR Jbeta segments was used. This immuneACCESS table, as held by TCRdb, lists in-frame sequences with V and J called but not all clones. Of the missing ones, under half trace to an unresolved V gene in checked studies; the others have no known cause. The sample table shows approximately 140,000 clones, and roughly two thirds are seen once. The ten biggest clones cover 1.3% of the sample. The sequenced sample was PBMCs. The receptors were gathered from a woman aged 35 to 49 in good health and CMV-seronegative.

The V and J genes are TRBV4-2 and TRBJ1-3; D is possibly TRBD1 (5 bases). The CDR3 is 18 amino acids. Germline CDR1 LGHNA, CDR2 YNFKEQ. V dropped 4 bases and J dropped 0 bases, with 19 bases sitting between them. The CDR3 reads CASSLGGVLSHSGNTIYF. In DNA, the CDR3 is TGTGCCAGCAGCCTAGGAGGGGTCCTCTCACACTCTGGAAACACCATATATTTT.

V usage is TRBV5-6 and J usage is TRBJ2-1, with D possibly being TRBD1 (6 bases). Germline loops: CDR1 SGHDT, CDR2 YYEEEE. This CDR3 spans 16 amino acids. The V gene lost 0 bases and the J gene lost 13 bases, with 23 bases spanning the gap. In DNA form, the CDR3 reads TGTGCCAGCAGCTTGGGGTCCAGGGGCAGATTGAGAATTCAGTTCTTC. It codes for CASSLGSRGRLRIQFF.

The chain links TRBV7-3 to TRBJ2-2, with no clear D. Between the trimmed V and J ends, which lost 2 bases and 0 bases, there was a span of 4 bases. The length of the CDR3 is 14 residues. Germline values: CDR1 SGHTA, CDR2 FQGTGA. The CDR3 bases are TGTGCCAGCAGCTTAGACACGAACACCGGGGAGCTGTTTTTT. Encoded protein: CASSLDTNTGELFF.

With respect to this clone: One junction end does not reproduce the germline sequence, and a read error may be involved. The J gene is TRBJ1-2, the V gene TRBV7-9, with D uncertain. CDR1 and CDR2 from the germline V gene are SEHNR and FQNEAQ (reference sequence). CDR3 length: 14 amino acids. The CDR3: CSSSSDGVNYGYTF. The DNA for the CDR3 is TGTTCCAGCAGCTCAGACGGGGTAAACTATGGCTACACCTTC.

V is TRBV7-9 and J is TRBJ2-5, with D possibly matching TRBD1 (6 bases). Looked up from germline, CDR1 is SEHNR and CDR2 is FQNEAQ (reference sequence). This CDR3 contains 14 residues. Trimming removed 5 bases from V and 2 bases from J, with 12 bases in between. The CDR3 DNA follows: TGTGCCAGCAGCACCGATGGGACACAAGAGACCCAGTACTTC. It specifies CASSTDGTQETQYF.

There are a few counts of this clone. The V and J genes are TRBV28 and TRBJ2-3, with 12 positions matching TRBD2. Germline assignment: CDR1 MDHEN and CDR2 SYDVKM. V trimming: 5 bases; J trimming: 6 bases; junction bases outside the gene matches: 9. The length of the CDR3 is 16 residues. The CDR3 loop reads CASSPASGGAVDTQYF. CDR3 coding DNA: TGTGCCAGCAGTCCTGCTAGCGGGGGGGCCGTGGATACGCAGTATTTT.

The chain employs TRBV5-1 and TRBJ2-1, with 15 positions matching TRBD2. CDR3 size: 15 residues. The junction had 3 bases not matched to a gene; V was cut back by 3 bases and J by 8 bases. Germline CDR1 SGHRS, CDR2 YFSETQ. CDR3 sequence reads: CASSSGLAGGDEQFF. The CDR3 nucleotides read TGCGCCAGCAGCTCGGGACTAGCGGGGGGAGATGAGCAGTTCTTC.

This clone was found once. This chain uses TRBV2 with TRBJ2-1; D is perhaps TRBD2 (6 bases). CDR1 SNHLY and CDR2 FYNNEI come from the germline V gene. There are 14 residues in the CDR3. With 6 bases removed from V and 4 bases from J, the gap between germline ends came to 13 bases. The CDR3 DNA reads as TGTGCCAGCAGGGGGGGAGACAGTTACAATGAGCAGTTCTTC. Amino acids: CASRGGDSYNEQFF.

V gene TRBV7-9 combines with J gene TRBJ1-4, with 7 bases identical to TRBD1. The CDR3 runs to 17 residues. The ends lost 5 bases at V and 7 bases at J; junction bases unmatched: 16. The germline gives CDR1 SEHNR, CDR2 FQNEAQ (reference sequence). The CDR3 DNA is TGTGCCAGCAGCGCGCACCCGACAGGGCGAGGAGGTGAAAAACTGTTTTTT. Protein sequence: CASSAHPTGRGGEKLFF.